The 28 T cell receptor beta chains below were found in one sample sequenced in a study of blood T cell repertoires in COVID-19. Data came from immunoSEQ multiplex PCR; TCRdb stores just in-frame clones and leaves some out. The table has fewer than 120,000 clones, 75% to 80% seen once. Sequenced input: peripheral blood. The receptors stem from a woman of 80 years or more with active or convalescent COVID-19.

Here the CDR3 DNA reads TGTGCCAGTACTCGGGACAGGGGGCGAAGAGGCTACACCTTC. This sequence encodes CASTRDRGRRGYTF. The rearrangement joins TRBV19 to TRBJ1-2, with TRBD1 matching over 12 bases. The CDR3 extends over 14 amino acids. The germline V gene has CDR1 LNHDA and CDR2 SQIVND (reference sequence). V shed 7 bases and J 8 bases; nucleotides not matched to a gene: 8.

This clone has just a few counts. The chain uses TRBV28 and TRBJ1-2; D might be TRBD1 (6 bases). Per the germline V gene, CDR1 is MDHEN and CDR2 is SYDVKM. The CDR3 totals 12 residues. The V end was cut by 6 bases, the J end by 14 bases, with 19 bases between. CDR3 sequence: CASSPLYARGTF. For the CDR3, the DNA is TGTGCCAGCAGCCCCCTCTATGCGAGGGGGACCTTC.

The V gene is TRBV7-9, the J gene TRBJ1-1; 8 bases line up with TRBD1. The CDR3 has 15 residues. Germline-derived CDR1 and CDR2 are SEHNR and FQNEAQ (reference sequence). Trimming took 5 bases from V and 6 from J; bases not matched to a gene: 11. The CDR3 sequence: CASSPQTGVIAEAFF. The CDR3 DNA reads TGTGCCAGCAGCCCCCAGACAGGGGTGATCGCTGAAGCTTTCTTT.

The genes are TRBV5-4 and TRBJ1-1; D is uncertain. The CDR3 spans 16 residues. The germline V gene has CDR1 SGHNT and CDR2 YYREEE (reference sequence). V shed 4 bases and J shed 0 bases, with 16 bases lying between them. CDR3 in amino acids: CASSPVSGALNTEAFF. The CDR3 DNA sequence: TGTGCCAGCAGCCCCGTTTCGGGAGCCCTGAACACTGAAGCTTTCTTT.

V is TRBV4-3 and J is TRBJ2-2, with D possibly matching TRBD1 (6 bases). The CDR3 sequence is 17 residues long. Trimming left V 4 bases short and J 3 bases short, with 18 bases between. Germline CDR1 and CDR2: LGHNA and YSLEER. The CDR3 reads CASSPGPRGTYTGELFF. The DNA of the CDR3 is TGCGCCAGCAGCCCCGGCCCCAGGGGCACTTACACCGGGGAGCTGTTTTTT.

The V and J genes are TRBV18 and TRBJ2-7; 7 bases align to TRBD1. CDR1 is KGHSH and CDR2 is LQKENI in the germline V gene. After removal of 5 bases from V and 0 bases from J, the junction contained 4 bases not matched to a gene. The CDR3 length is 14 residues. CDR3 nucleotide sequence: TGTGCCAGCTCAGACAGGGAGCCCTCCTACGAGCAGTACTTC. Protein product: CASSDREPSYEQYF.

The J gene is TRBJ1-1, the V gene TRBV19, with D unresolved. Germline CDR1 reads LNHDA; CDR2 reads SQIVND (reference sequence). The CDR3 loop spans 13 amino acids. Trimming pared 5 bases from V and 2 bases from J, leaving 9 bases between. CDR3 sequence (DNA): TGTGCCAGTAGTCCCCAGGAAAACACTGAAGCTTTCTTT. Translating gives CASSPQENTEAFF.

The chain carries TRBV19 and TRBJ1-1, with no clear D. This CDR3 has 14 residues. Germline CDR1 reads LNHDA; CDR2 reads SQIVND (reference sequence). Trimming shortened V by 1 base and J by 6 bases, and 12 bases separated the two germline ends. CDR3 sequence reads: CASSIVPPRAEAFF. CDR3 nucleotide sequence: TGTGCCAGTAGTATAGTTCCACCGAGGGCTGAAGCTTTCTTT. Complete variable domain (other parts from reference TRBV19 and TRBJ1-1): DGGITQSPKYLFRKEGQNVTLSCEQNLNHDAMYWYRQDPGQGLRLIYYSQIVNDFQKGDIAEGYSVSREKKESFPLTVTSAQKNPTAFYLCASSIVPPRAEAFFGQGTRLTVV.

The rearrangement uses TRBV6-5 and TRBJ2-5; possibly TRBD2 for D (5 bases). This CDR3 comprises 16 residues. CDR1 and CDR2 from the germline V gene are MNHEY and SVGAGI. The V end was cut by 0 bases, the J end by 5 bases, with 16 bases between. CDR3 sequence: CASSYSFVDGGETQYF. The DNA for the CDR3 is TGTGCCAGCAGTTACTCTTTCGTGGATGGAGGCGAGACCCAGTACTTC.

The chain joins TRBV5-1 to TRBJ2-1; D is possibly TRBD2 (6 bases). This CDR3 region has 15 residues. The V gene lost 0 bases and the J gene lost 0 bases, with 7 bases spanning the gap. Germline V lookup: CDR1 SGHRS, CDR2 YFSETQ. CDR3: CASSLVRGSYNEQFF. The CDR3 region has the DNA TGCGCCAGCAGCTTGGTGCGGGGCTCCTACAATGAGCAGTTCTTC.

CDR3 bases: TGTGCCACCAGCAGGATCGACAGCCTTACAGATACGCAGTATTTT. This gives the protein CATSRIDSLTDTQYF. V usage is TRBV15 and J usage is TRBJ2-3, with D maybe TRBD1 (5 bases). Looked up from germline, CDR1 is LNHNV and CDR2 is YYDKDF (reference sequence). The CDR3 totals 15 residues. Between the trimmed V and J ends, which lost 3 bases and 3 bases, there was a span of 13 bases. Complete variable domain (other parts from reference TRBV15 and TRBJ2-3): DAMVIQNPRYQVTQFGKPVTLSCSQTLNHNVMYWYQQKSSQAPKLLFHYYDKDFNNEADTPDNFQSRRPNTSFCFLDIRSPGLGDTAMYLCATSRIDSLTDTQYFGPGTRLTVL.

The chain recombines TRBV19 with TRBJ1-1, with D possibly matching TRBD1 (6 bases). Germline V lookup: CDR1 LNHDA, CDR2 SQIVND (reference sequence). The CDR3 is 13 residues long. V was cut by 3 bases and J by 4 bases, with 9 bases left in between. CDR3 sequence reads: CASSIQGFTEAFF. In DNA form, the CDR3 reads TGTGCCAGTAGTATCCAGGGGTTCACTGAAGCTTTCTTT.

V usage is TRBV2 and J usage is TRBJ1-2; 7 bases line up with TRBD1. CDR3 length: 14 residues. Germline assignment: CDR1 SNHLY and CDR2 FYNNEI. V dropped 6 bases and J dropped 2; count of bases not matched to a gene: 6. This CDR3 is CASSTGTVNYGYTF. CDR3 sequence (DNA): TGTGCCAGCAGCACCGGGACAGTAAACTATGGCTACACCTTC.

The rearrangement uses TRBV7-9 and TRBJ1-2, with D possibly TRBD1 on 5 matching bases. This CDR3 has 13 residues. The V gene lost 4 bases and the J gene lost 6 bases, with 12 bases spanning the gap. Per germline, CDR1 SEHNR and CDR2 FQNEAQ (reference sequence). This CDR3 reads CASSSTRVDGYTF. CDR3 nucleotide sequence: TGTGCCAGCAGCTCGACCAGGGTGGATGGCTACACCTTC.

The chain has TRBV3-1 (or the pseudogene TRBV3-2) and TRBJ2-7; 11 bases are a match to TRBD2. Looked up from germline, CDR1 is LGHDT and CDR2 is YNNKEL (reference sequence). The V gene end was trimmed by 4 bases and the J gene end by 5 bases; junction bases not matched to a gene: 7. The CDR3 is 15 amino acids. CDR3 bases: TGTGCCAGCAGCCCCCAACTAGCGGGAGACAACGAGCAGTACTTC. The encoded protein is CASSPQLAGDNEQYF.

This clone has a handful of counts. The chain links TRBV18 to TRBJ1-1; TRBD1 matches 7 bases. The CDR3 is made up of 14 amino acids. Germline V lookup: CDR1 KGHSH, CDR2 LQKENI. The ends lost 3 bases at V and 1 base at J; junction bases unmatched: 2. The CDR3, as DNA: TGTGCCAGCTCACCCCAGGGGGAGAACACTGAAGCTTTCTTT. Translation: CASSPQGENTEAFF.

The rearrangement joins TRBV10-1 to TRBJ2-7; 10 positions match TRBD2. The germline gives CDR1 WNHNN, CDR2 SYGVQD (reference sequence). Unmatched junction bases numbered 16, after V lost 0 bases and J lost 2 bases. This CDR3 contains 20 residues. CDR3 protein: CASSESAESEPSGSPYEQYF. CDR3 nucleotides: TGCGCCAGCAGTGAGTCGGCGGAGAGTGAACCTAGCGGGAGTCCCTACGAGCAGTACTTC.

This clone was seen a few times. The rearrangement uses TRBV7-9 and TRBJ2-5, with 7 bases matching TRBD1. The CDR3 sequence is 15 residues long. After removal of 3 bases from V and 2 bases from J, the junction contained 6 bases not matched to a gene. Germline CDR1 is SEHNR and CDR2 is FQNEAQ (reference sequence). The CDR3 DNA is TGTGCCAGCAGCTTTACCGGGACAGTTCAAGAGACCCAGTACTTC. Translated, it gives CASSFTGTVQETQYF. Full variable domain (remainder filled in from reference TRBV7-9 and TRBJ2-5): DTGVSQNPRHKITKRGQNVTFRCDPISEHNRLYWYRQTLGQGPEFLTYFQNEAQLEKSRLLSDRFSAERPKGSFSTLEIQRTEQGDSAMYLCASSFTGTVQETQYFGPGTRLLVL.

The chain is built from TRBV11-3 and TRBJ2-1, with a possible D match to TRBD2 (7 bases). The CDR3 extends over 16 amino acids. V was shortened by 5 bases and J by 0 bases, with 14 bases between the two germline ends. Germline V lookup: CDR1 SGHNT, CDR2 YENEEA. CDR3 sequence: CASSPRGAGSYNEQFF. The CDR3 nucleotides read TGTGCCAGCAGCCCACGGGGGGCAGGCTCCTACAATGAGCAGTTCTTC.

The chain couples TRBV27 to TRBJ1-1; TRBD1 might be the D (5 bases). Trimming left V 8 bases short and J 1 base short, with 17 bases between. The CDR3 covers 15 residues. Germline CDR1 is MNHEY and CDR2 is SMNVEV (reference sequence). The CDR3: CASLRWGATNTEAFF. The DNA of the CDR3 is TGTGCCAGCCTAAGGTGGGGCGCTACGAACACTGAAGCTTTCTTT.

The chain is built from TRBV5-1 and TRBJ1-1; 10 positions match TRBD1. J was trimmed by 4 bases and V by 5 bases; bases with no gene match: 11. The CDR3 sequence is 16 residues long. The germline V gene encodes CDR1 SGHRS and CDR2 YFSETQ. The chain's CDR3 is CASRPQTGGWGTEAFF. The DNA for the CDR3 is TGCGCCAGCAGGCCTCAGACAGGGGGCTGGGGCACTGAAGCTTTCTTT.

This rearrangement joins TRBV28 to TRBJ1-5; D perhaps matches TRBD1 (6 bases). Germline assignment: CDR1 MDHEN and CDR2 SYDVKM. There are 16 residues in the CDR3. V gave up 9 bases and J gave up 3 bases, with 21 bases separating them. CDR3 DNA sequence: TGTGCCAGTACGCTTTCCGGGACACCTTTCAATCAGCCCCAGCATTTT. Protein product: CASTLSGTPFNQPQHF.

This clone was found once. V gene TRBV27 combines with J gene TRBJ2-3; tentatively, D is TRBD2 (5 bases). The CDR3 extends over 14 amino acids. Trimming stripped 5 bases from V and 4 bases from J, with 13 bases between. Germline CDR1 is MNHEY and CDR2 is SMNVEV (reference sequence). CDR3 sequence (DNA): TGTGCCAGCAGTACCCCACTAGGATCAGATACGCAGTATTTT. Encoded protein: CASSTPLGSDTQYF.

V is TRBV5-5 and J is TRBJ2-2; 7 bases fit TRBD2. V was pared by 4 bases and J by 6 bases, with 12 bases of the junction left unmatched. The CDR3 contains 16 residues. Germline-derived CDR1 and CDR2 are SGHKS and YYEKEE (reference sequence). CDR3 DNA sequence: TGTGCCAGCAGCCCATGGGAGGGTGAGGTTTCCGGGGAGCTGTTTTTT. Translating gives CASSPWEGEVSGELFF.

The chain carries TRBV18 and TRBJ2-7; D is perhaps TRBD1 (6 bases). CDR3 length: 14 amino acids. CDR1 and CDR2 (germline): KGHSH, LQKENI. V was cut by 6 bases and J by 5 bases, with 17 bases left in between. DNA of the CDR3: TGTGCCAGCTCCCGGACAGCTTCTGGGCACGAGCAGTACTTC. Amino acids: CASSRTASGHEQYF.

J is TRBJ1-2 and V is TRBV9, with D perhaps matching TRBD1 (5 bases). The CDR3 contains 16 residues. Germline V gene sequence: CDR1 SGDLS, CDR2 YYNGEE. Trimming shortened V by 5 bases and J by 4 bases, and 21 bases separated the two germline ends. The CDR3 DNA follows: TGTGCCAGCAGATCAGTCCGCGGGGGTGGAGGCTATGGCTACACCTTC. It specifies CASRSVRGGGGYGYTF. Variable domain in full (rest from reference TRBV9 and TRBJ1-2): DSGVTQTPKHLITATGQRVTLRCSPRSGDLSVYWYQQSLDQGLQFLIQYYNGEERAKGNILERFSAQQFPDLHSELNLSSLELGDSALYFCASRSVRGGGGYGYTFGSGTRLTVV.

Here the CDR3 reads CASSLGAGGGYEQYF. The CDR3 bases are TGCGCCAGCAGCTTGGGAGCTGGCGGAGGCTACGAGCAGTACTTC. The J gene is TRBJ2-7, the V gene TRBV5-1, with D possibly TRBD2 on 5 matching bases. Deletions cut 0 bases from V and 3 bases from J, with 13 bases between. Germline CDR1 and CDR2: SGHRS and YFSETQ. The CDR3 is 15 residues long. The whole variable domain, filled in from reference TRBV5-1 and TRBJ2-7, reads KAGVTQTPRYLIKTRGQQVTLSCSPISGHRSVSWYQQTPGQGLQFLFEYFSETQRNKGNFPGRFSGRQFSNSRSEMNVSTLELGDSALYLCASSLGAGGGYEQYFGPGTRLTVT.

The genes are TRBV29-1 and TRBJ2-1, with D maybe TRBD1 (6 bases). Germline V lookup: CDR1 SQVTM, CDR2 ANQGSEA. V dropped 2 bases and J dropped 0 bases, with 11 bases sitting between them. This CDR3 spans 15 amino acids. The DNA of the CDR3 is TGCAGCGTTGAAAGGGGGACCAGCTCCTACAATGAGCAGTTCTTC. Its protein is CSVERGTSSYNEQFF.